The clone carrying this TCR beta chain was recorded many times. The antigen remains undetermined. MiXCR was run by TCRdb on the 5' RACE reads, yielding one entry per CDR3 protein. The sample yields some 250,000 distinct CDR3 sequences, less than 9% seen once. Per the germline V gene, CDR1 is SGHRS and CDR2 is YFSETQ. The CDR3 sequence is 14 residues long. The germline V and J ends were trimmed by 4 bases and 0 bases, with 11 bases remaining between them. The data stem from a study of T cells after yellow fever vaccination. Overall study context: The authors prepared low-cell-number fractions using SMART-Seq v4 Ultra Low Input. The study's findings and limits: CD4 and CD8 compartments shared a small share of clonotypes, likely from convergent recombination. Contamination of FACS-sorted repertoires by abundant clonotypes from the bulk population could occur. After the booster, about 95% of CD4 and about nine tenths of CD8 primary-response clones were re-detected.

The specimen comprised CD4+ T cells sorted from PBMCs, sampled 15 days after the yellow fever booster vaccination. The chain uses TRBV5-1 and TRBJ2-7, with D tentatively TRBD1 or TRBD2 (5 bases each). This TCR derives from a young man who received the YFV17D yellow fever vaccine. The CDR3 coding sequence is TGCGCCAGCAGCGCCGGGGACGGCTCCTACGAGCAGTACTTC. Translated: CASSAGDGSYEQYF.